The 12 T cell receptor beta chains presented below share a single source sample, sequenced in a study of blood T cell repertoires in COVID-19. Clones were sequenced by immunoSEQ multiplex PCR, and TCRdb holds only the in-frame ones, with some missing. The profile shows fewer than 75,000 clones, around 93% of them singletons. The sequencing sample was made of peripheral blood. The receptor source for this set is a man aged 50-60 years with active COVID-19.

The CDR3 DNA follows: TGCGCCAGCAGTCTCCCTTTGGGGCTACCCAATGAGCAGTTCTTC. It translates to CASSLPLGLPNEQFF. This chain uses TRBV23-1 with TRBJ2-1, with a tentative D call TRBD1 (5 bases). TRBV23-1 is known as an ORF, though its function is uncertain. The CDR3 runs 15 residues. V was cut by 4 bases and J by 6 bases, with 16 bases left in between.

The chain has TRBV29-1 and TRBJ2-7; 8 bases line up with TRBD1. Germline values: CDR1 SQVTM, CDR2 ANQGSEA. Unmatched junction bases numbered 13, after V lost 6 bases and J lost 3 bases. The CDR3 contains 15 residues. The CDR3, as DNA: TGCAGCGTAGCCACAGGGGGTTCAACCTTCTACGAGCAGTACTTC. Its protein is CSVATGGSTFYEQYF.

The genes are TRBV9 and TRBJ2-3, with D perhaps matching TRBD2 (5 bases). Germline V gene data show CDR1 as SGDLS and CDR2 as YYNGEE. V shed 7 bases and J shed 5 bases, with 17 bases lying between them. The CDR3 contains 14 residues. The CDR3 DNA reads TGTGCCAGCGGACGGGATTTTCTTGGAGATACGCAGTATTTT. Residues: CASGRDFLGDTQYF. Drawing the rest from reference TRBV9 and TRBJ2-3, the complete variable domain is DSGVTQTPKHLITATGQRVTLRCSPRSGDLSVYWYQQSLDQGLQFLIQYYNGEERAKGNILERFSAQQFPDLHSELNLSSLELGDSALYFCASGRDFLGDTQYFGPGTRLTVL.

The V call is TRBV28, the J call TRBJ1-3; D ambiguous. From germline, CDR1 is MDHEN and CDR2 SYDVKM. This CDR3 contains 13 residues. The germline V and J ends were trimmed by 5 bases and 7 bases, with 12 bases remaining between them. CDR3 in amino acids: CASSPRRVNTIYF. The CDR3 coding sequence is TGTGCCAGCAGTCCCCGCCGGGTTAACACCATATATTTT.

CDR3 nucleotide sequence: TGCGCCAGCAGCCAAGGCCTTCAGAGCGGGAGGGCCTACAATGAGCAGTTCTTC. This sequence encodes CASSQGLQSGRAYNEQFF. The chain employs TRBV4-1 and TRBJ2-1; 10 bases agree with TRBD2. Germline CDR1 MGHRA, CDR2 YSYEKL. The CDR3 is 18 amino acids. Trimming took 1 base from V and 2 from J; bases not matched to a gene: 8.

This clone was observed a single time. J is TRBJ2-2 and V is TRBV11-3, with D hard to call. Between the trimmed V and J ends, which lost 6 bases and 0 bases, there was a span of 8 bases. The CDR3 contains 14 residues. The germline gives CDR1 SGHNT, CDR2 YENEEA. CDR3 residues: CASSLSSNTGELFF. The CDR3 DNA is TGTGCCAGCAGTCTCAGTTCGAACACCGGGGAGCTGTTTTTT. Full variable domain (outside the CDR3, taken from reference TRBV11-3 and TRBJ2-2): EAGVVQSPRYKIIEKKQPVAFWCNPISGHNTLYWYLQNLGQGPELLIRYENEEAVDDSQLPKDRFSAERLKGVDSTLKIQPAELGDSAVYLCASSLSSNTGELFFGEGSRLTVL.

The V and J genes are TRBV6-4 and TRBJ2-2; D is unresolved. Trimming pared 2 bases from V and 2 bases from J, leaving 9 bases between. Germline values: CDR1 MRHNA, CDR2 SNTAGT. This CDR3 spans 15 amino acids. CDR3 residues: CASSDRPGNTGELFF. Written as DNA, the CDR3 is TGTGCCAGCAGTGACCGGCCAGGAAACACCGGGGAGCTGTTTTTT.

This chain joins TRBV7-8 and TRBJ2-1, with D tentatively TRBD1 (6 bases). Germline V gives CDR1 SGHVS, CDR2 FQNEAQ. V gave up 1 base and J gave up 7 bases, with 14 bases separating them. CDR3 length: 15 residues. The CDR3 bases are TGTGCCAGCAGCTTAGTGGGGCTAGGGGGAAATGAGCAGTTCTTC. It encodes CASSLVGLGGNEQFF.

The V and J genes are TRBV10-2 and TRBJ1-4, with D maybe TRBD1 (5 bases). V lost 3 bases and J lost 4, with 15 bases in between. Germline V CDR1 and CDR2: WSHSY, SAAADI. The CDR3 runs to 16 residues. The DNA for the CDR3 is TGCGCCAGCAGTGATGGGGCTAAAATCGTTAATGAAAAACTGTTTTTT. This translates into CASSDGAKIVNEKLFF.

The chain links TRBV11-2 to TRBJ2-1; 10 nucleotides align to TRBD2. The CDR3 sequence is 15 residues long. Losses at the gene ends were 3 bases for V and 7 bases for J; bases not matched to a gene: 6. Germline values: CDR1 SGHAT, CDR2 FQNNGV. The CDR3 DNA sequence: TGTGCCAGCAGCTTCAAAGCGGGGGGGCCGAATGAGCAGTTCTTC. It codes for CASSFKAGGPNEQFF.

V and J are TRBV28 and TRBJ2-1; the D gene is possibly TRBD2 (6 bases). Deletions cut 4 bases from V and 2 bases from J, with 15 bases between. The CDR3 loop spans 16 amino acids. Germline CDR1 is MDHEN and CDR2 is SYDVKM. CDR3: CASSSEDWGAYNEQFF. The DNA of the CDR3 is TGTGCCAGCAGTTCCGAGGACTGGGGGGCCTACAATGAGCAGTTCTTC.

The V gene is TRBV4-1, the J gene TRBJ1-2, with TRBD1 matching 7 bases. Germline CDR1 is MGHRA and CDR2 is YSYEKL. CDR3 size: 15 residues. The V segment lost 1 base and the J segment 1 base; nucleotides outside the gene matches: 3. The CDR3 DNA reads as TGCGCCAGCAGCCAAGGACAGGGATATAACTATGGCTACACCTTC. Translating it yields CASSQGQGYNYGYTF.